Below, 16 T cell receptor beta chains from the same sample are listed, as sequenced in a study of shared clonotypes between healthy human individuals. Naive CD8 cells lacked CD45RO, underwent positive selection for CCR7 and left out terminally differentiated effector memory CD45RA+ cells. Clones were read by immunoSEQ multiplex PCR, and TCRdb kept only the in-frame ones, dropping some. The sample has some 2,000,000 clones, about 95% seen once; the top ten hold 0.9% to 1.4%. The sample consisted of naive CD8+ T cells sorted from blood. The source of these receptors is a man younger than 35 in good health.

The rearrangement links TRBV13 to TRBJ1-1, with D perhaps matching TRBD1 (5 bases). Germline CDR1 reads PRHDT; CDR2 reads FYEKMQ (reference sequence). Trimming removed 5 bases at V and 6 bases at J, with 19 bases between. CDR3 length equals 15 residues. As DNA, the CDR3 is TGTGCCAGCAGCCGGCTAATCCAGGGCCCACCTGAAGCTTTCTTT. It is translated as CASSRLIQGPPEAFF.

The chain joins TRBV27 to TRBJ2-7; 9 positions match TRBD2. Germline assignment: CDR1 MNHEY and CDR2 SMNVEV (reference sequence). After removal of 5 bases from V and 1 base from J, the junction contained 12 bases not matched to a gene. The CDR3 sequence is 17 residues long. CDR3 coding DNA: TGTGCCAGCAGTCATCAACCAAGCGGGGGGCTATCCTACGAGCAGTACTTC. It yields the protein CASSHQPSGGLSYEQYF.

This chain links TRBV9 with TRBJ2-3, with 8 nucleotides matching TRBD2. The CDR3 is 15 amino acids. V dropped 0 bases and J dropped 4; count of bases not matched to a gene: 4. The germline V gene has CDR1 SGDLS and CDR2 YYNGEE. The CDR3 bases are TGTGCCAGCAGCGTAGCGGGGGGGGCGCCAGATACGCAGTATTTT. Translated, it gives CASSVAGGAPDTQYF. Using reference TRBV9 and TRBJ2-3 for the parts outside the CDR3, the full variable domain is DSGVTQTPKHLITATGQRVTLRCSPRSGDLSVYWYQQSLDQGLQFLIQYYNGEERAKGNILERFSAQQFPDLHSELNLSSLELGDSALYFCASSVAGGAPDTQYFGPGTRLTVL.

The V and J genes are TRBV13 and TRBJ2-2; 8 bases match TRBD1. The CDR3 totals 15 residues. Germline trimming cut 5 bases from V and 0 bases from J; bases unmatched to any gene: 2. Germline V CDR1 and CDR2: PRHDT, FYEKMQ (reference sequence). Here the CDR3 reads CASSADRANTGELFF. The DNA for the CDR3 is TGTGCCAGCAGCGCGGACAGGGCGAACACCGGGGAGCTGTTTTTT.

Only a few counts were recorded for this clone. This chain connects TRBV7-9 to TRBJ2-7, with D perhaps being TRBD1 or TRBD2 (5 bases each). The germline V gene has CDR1 SEHNR and CDR2 FQNEAQ (reference sequence). CDR3 size: 13 residues. V was shortened by 5 bases and J by 6 bases, with 14 bases between the two germline ends. CDR3 region: CASSRDGLSEQYF. In DNA, the CDR3 is TGTGCCAGCAGCCGGGACGGACTTAGCGAGCAGTACTTC.

This sequence joins TRBV15 and TRBJ2-7; D unresolved. The CDR3 has 13 residues. V was clipped by 9 bases and J by 3 bases, with 15 bases between them. Germline V CDR1 and CDR2: LNHNV, YYDKDF (reference sequence). In nucleotides, the CDR3 is TGTGCCACGTCAGACCGGGCCTACTACGAGCAGTACTTC. This gives the protein CATSDRAYYEQYF.

The gene calls are TRBV7-6 and TRBJ2-1; 11 positions agree with TRBD2. This CDR3 comprises 15 residues. V gave up 5 bases and J gave up 7 bases; unmatched junction bases: 7. Germline CDR1 reads SGHVS; CDR2 reads FNYEAQ. CDR3 loop: CASSELAGAINEQFF. The CDR3 nucleotides are TGTGCCAGCAGCGAACTAGCGGGGGCGATTAATGAGCAGTTCTTC.

V and J are TRBV29-1 and TRBJ1-3, with TRBD1 matching 8 bases. CDR3 length equals 15 residues. Losses at the gene ends were 6 bases for V and 0 bases for J; bases not matched to a gene: 7. Germline loops: CDR1 SQVTM, CDR2 ANQGSEA. The CDR3 region is CSVPGQGTSGNTIYF. CDR3 DNA: TGCAGCGTCCCCGGACAGGGAACCTCTGGAAACACCATATATTTT.

This chain joins TRBV6-5 and TRBJ2-7, with unresolved D. Trimming left V 4 bases short and J 2 bases short, with 12 bases between. Germline CDR1 reads MNHEY; CDR2 reads SVGAGI. CDR3 length: 14 amino acids. The CDR3 is CASSLGGSAYEQYF. The CDR3 region has the DNA TGTGCCAGCAGTTTAGGCGGATCTGCCTACGAGCAGTACTTC.

CDR3 sequence reads: CASSQTGTEAFF. DNA for the CDR3: TGTGCCAGCAGTCAGACAGGGACTGAAGCTTTCTTT. The V and J genes are TRBV6-5 and TRBJ1-1, with 7 bases aligning to TRBD1. This CDR3 spans 12 amino acids. V shed 5 bases, J shed 5 bases, and the junction held 2 bases outside the gene matches. The germline gives CDR1 MNHEY, CDR2 SVGAGI.

The chain has TRBV5-4 and TRBJ2-7; 7 bases map to TRBD2. Losses at the gene ends were 2 bases for V and 5 bases for J; bases not matched to a gene: 4. From germline, CDR1 is SGHNT and CDR2 YYREEE (reference sequence). CDR3 length: 13 amino acids. The CDR3 sequence: CASSFMGGNEQYF. For the CDR3, the DNA is TGTGCCAGCAGCTTCATGGGAGGGAACGAGCAGTACTTC.

This chain joins TRBV28 and TRBJ2-7; D call uncertain. The germline V and J ends were trimmed by 4 bases and 3 bases, with 10 bases remaining between them. The CDR3 sequence is 13 residues long. The germline V gene has CDR1 MDHEN and CDR2 SYDVKM. DNA of the CDR3: TGTGCCAGCAGTTGGAAAGAGAACTACGAGCAGTACTTC. Its protein is CASSWKENYEQYF.

The V and J genes are TRBV2 and TRBJ1-2; the D is unclear. The CDR3 is 14 residues long. V lost 2 bases to trimming and J lost 8 bases, with 15 bases between them. Looked up from germline, CDR1 is SNHLY and CDR2 is FYNNEI. CDR3 in amino acids: CASSENLSPGGYTF. Written as DNA, the CDR3 is TGTGCCAGCAGTGAAAACTTGTCTCCGGGCGGCTACACCTTC.

In the case of this clone: Distinct nucleotide sequences in the sample also encode this CDR3. The chain employs TRBV7-9 and TRBJ1-6; D unclear. CDR1 and CDR2 (germline): SEHNR, FQNEAQ (reference sequence). This CDR3 comprises 12 residues. V was trimmed by 2 bases and J by 7 bases, leaving 3 bases between them. CDR3 coding DNA: TGTGCCAGCAGCTTATCCAATTCACCCCTCCACTTT. Translating it yields CASSLSNSPLHF. Full variable domain (missing parts from reference TRBV7-9 and TRBJ1-6): DTGVSQNPRHKITKRGQNVTFRCDPISEHNRLYWYRQTLGQGPEFLTYFQNEAQLEKSRLLSDRFSAERPKGSFSTLEIQRTEQGDSAMYLCASSLSNSPLHFGNGTRLTVT.

V is TRBV4-3 and J is TRBJ1-1, with D hard to call. Per germline, CDR1 LGHNA and CDR2 YSLEER. CDR3 length: 15 residues. V was trimmed by 3 bases and J by 7 bases, leaving 18 bases between them. The CDR3 region is CASSQRMGGTVEAFF. CDR3 DNA: TGCGCCAGCAGCCAGCGCATGGGAGGAACGGTTGAAGCTTTCTTT.

The rearrangement joins TRBV5-4 to TRBJ2-2; 16 nucleotides agree with TRBD2. The V gene's germline CDR1 is SGHNT and CDR2 YYREEE (reference sequence). This CDR3 contains 17 residues. With 3 bases clipped from V and 6 bases from J, the junction kept 5 bases outside the gene matches. The CDR3 DNA is TGTGCCAGCAGCTCCGGGACTAGCGGGGGGGCATCCGGGGAGCTGTTTTTT. Protein product: CASSSGTSGGASGELFF.